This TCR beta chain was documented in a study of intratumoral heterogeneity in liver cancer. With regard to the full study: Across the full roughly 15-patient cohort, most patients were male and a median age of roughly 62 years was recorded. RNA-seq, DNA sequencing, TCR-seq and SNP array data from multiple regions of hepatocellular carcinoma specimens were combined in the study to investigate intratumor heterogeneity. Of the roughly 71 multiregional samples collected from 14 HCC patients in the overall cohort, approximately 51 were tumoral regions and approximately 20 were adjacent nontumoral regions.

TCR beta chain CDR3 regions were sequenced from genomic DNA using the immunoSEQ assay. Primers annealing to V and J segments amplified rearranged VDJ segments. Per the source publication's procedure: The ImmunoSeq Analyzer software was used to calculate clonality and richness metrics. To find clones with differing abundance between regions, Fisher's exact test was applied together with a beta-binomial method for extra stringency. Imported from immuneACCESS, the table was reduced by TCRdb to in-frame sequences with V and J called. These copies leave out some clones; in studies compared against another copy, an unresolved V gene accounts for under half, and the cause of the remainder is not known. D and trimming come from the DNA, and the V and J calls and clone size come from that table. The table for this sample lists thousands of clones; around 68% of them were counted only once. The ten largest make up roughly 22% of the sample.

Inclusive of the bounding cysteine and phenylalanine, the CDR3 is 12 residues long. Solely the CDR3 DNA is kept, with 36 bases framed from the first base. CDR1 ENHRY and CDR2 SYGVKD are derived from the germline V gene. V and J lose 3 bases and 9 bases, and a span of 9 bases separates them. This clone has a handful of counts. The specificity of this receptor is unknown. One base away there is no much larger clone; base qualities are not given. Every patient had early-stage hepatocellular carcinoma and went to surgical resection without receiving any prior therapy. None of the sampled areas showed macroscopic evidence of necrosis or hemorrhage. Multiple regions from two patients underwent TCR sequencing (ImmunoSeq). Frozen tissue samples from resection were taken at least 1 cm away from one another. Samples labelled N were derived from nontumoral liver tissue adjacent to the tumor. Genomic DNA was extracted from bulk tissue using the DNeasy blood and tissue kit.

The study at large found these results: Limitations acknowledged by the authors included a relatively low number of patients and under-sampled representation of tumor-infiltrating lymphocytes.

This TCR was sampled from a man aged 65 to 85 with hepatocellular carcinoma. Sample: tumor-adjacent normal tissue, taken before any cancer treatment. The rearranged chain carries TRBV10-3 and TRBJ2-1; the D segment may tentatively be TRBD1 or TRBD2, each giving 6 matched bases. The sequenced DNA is TGTGCCATCAGTGATGGGGGGCTTGAGCAGTTCTTC. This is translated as CAISDGGLEQFF.